These T cell receptor beta chains were read from a single sample in a study of T cell responses to AZD1222 COVID-19 vaccine. Data came from immunoSEQ multiplex PCR; TCRdb stores just in-frame clones and leaves some out. The table lists approximately 150,000 clones, about 92% of them singletons. This specimen was peripheral blood, taken on day 0 of MenACWY control vaccination. These receptors came from an adult in good health. Each CDR3 is given with its conserved first and last residue. The D gene is left open where the match is weak. Not every row has a clone size; where given, it reads once, few, many or a size class.

j_gene,abundance,d_gene,v_gene,CDR3aa,CDR3nt
TRBJ1-2,NA,NA,TRBV30,CAWRDLLEGYTF,TGTGCCTGGAGAGACTTGTTGGAGGGCTACACCTTC
TRBJ1-3,NA,NA,TRBV30,CACEPRSGNTIYF,TGTGCCTGTGAGCCCCGCTCTGGAAACACCATATATTTT
TRBJ1-5,once,NA,TRBV6-5,CASANPGSNQPQHF,TGTGCCAGCGCTAACCCAGGGTCCAATCAGCCCCAGCATTTT
TRBJ2-7,NA,NA,TRBV11-3,CASSLVGLKGQYF,TGTGCCAGCAGCTTAGTAGGACTTAAGGGGCAGTACTTC
TRBJ1-6,NA,NA,TRBV7-2,CASSLRPGRNSPLHF,TGTGCCAGCAGCTTGCGCCCTGGCCGGAATTCACCCCTCCACTTT
TRBJ1-5,NA,NA,TRBV6-1,CASSEANSVPQHF,TGTGCCAGCAGTGAAGCAAATTCAGTGCCCCAGCATTTT
TRBJ1-1,NA,NA,TRBV19,CASSIGAGEDTEAFF,TGTGCCAGTAGTATCGGAGCAGGTGAGGACACTGAAGCTTTCTTT
TRBJ1-5,NA,TRBD1,TRBV24-1,CATSDPGTGGEQPQHF,TGTGCCACCAGTGATCCCGGGACAGGGGGGGAGCAGCCCCAGCATTTT
TRBJ1-2,NA,NA,TRBV6-2/TRBV6-3,CASSYPRGTYGYTF,TGTGCCAGCAGTTACCCAAGGGGGACCTATGGCTACACCTTC
TRBJ1-4,NA,NA,TRBV12-3/TRBV12-4,CASRQGLEKLFF,TGTGCCAGCAGGCAGGGGTTAGAAAAACTGTTTTTT
TRBJ2-1,NA,NA,TRBV21-1,CASSTTSGRAAEQFF,TGTGCCAGCAGCACCACTAGCGGGAGGGCCGCTGAGCAGTTCTTC
TRBJ1-2,NA,NA,TRBV5-4,CASSLVQRGNYGYTF,TGTGCCAGCAGCTTGGTTCAGAGGGGTAACTATGGCTACACCTTC
TRBJ2-1,NA,NA,TRBV5-1,CASSLEALDYNEQFF,TGCGCCAGCAGCTTGGAAGCCCTGGATTACAATGAGCAGTTCTTC
TRBJ2-7,once,NA,TRBV9,CASSLKDVSYEQYF,TGTGCCAGCAGCCTAAAGGATGTGTCGTACGAGCAGTACTTC
TRBJ2-1,NA,NA,TRBV7-9,CASSFNEQFF,TGTGCCAGCAGCTTCAATGAGCAGTTCTTC
TRBJ2-1,NA,NA,TRBV7-3,CASSLGNEQFF,TGTGCCAGCAGCCTGGGGAATGAGCAGTTCTTC
TRBJ2-5,NA,TRBD2,TRBV6-1,CASSGLPSGMQETQYF,TGTGCCAGCAGTGGGTTGCCTAGCGGGATGCAAGAGACCCAGTACTTC
TRBJ2-1,NA,NA,TRBV7-2,CASSLVGGGPYNEQFF,TGTGCCAGCAGCTTAGTAGGCGGCGGACCCTACAATGAGCAGTTCTTC
TRBJ1-4,NA,NA,TRBV11-2,CASSNPPGGELFF,TGTGCCAGCAGCAACCCCCCGGGGGGCGAACTGTTTTTT
TRBJ1-2,NA,TRBD1,TRBV29-1,CSVEDERTGFGYTF,TGCAGCGTTGAAGATGAAAGGACAGGGTTCGGCTACACCTTC
TRBJ2-7,NA,TRBD1,TRBV9,CASSGGATGGYEQYF,TGTGCCAGCAGCGGCGGGGCGACAGGGGGCTACGAGCAGTACTTC
TRBJ1-2,NA,NA,TRBV3-1/TRBV3-2,CASSQDAGGRRGYTF,TGTGCCAGCAGCCAGGACGCGGGGGGCCGCCGTGGCTACACCTTC
TRBJ2-1,NA,TRBD2,TRBV7-2,CASSLSGLAVYNEQFF,TGTGCCAGCAGCTTAAGCGGACTAGCAGTTTACAATGAGCAGTTCTTC
TRBJ1-1,NA,TRBD1,TRBV6-4,CASSDVAGGNSEAFF,TGTGCCAGCAGTGACGTGGCAGGGGGCAATTCTGAAGCTTTCTTT
TRBJ1-3,once,NA,TRBV6-5,CASSYSGGNTIYF,TGTGCCAGCAGTTACTCAGGTGGAAACACCATATATTTT
TRBJ1-4,NA,TRBD1,TRBV10-3,CAISDQSGTGDEKLFF,TGTGCCATCAGTGATCAAAGCGGGACAGGGGATGAAAAACTGTTTTTT
TRBJ2-1,NA,NA,TRBV9,CASSVGRGSYNEQFF,TGTGCCAGCAGCGTCGGACGAGGCTCCTACAATGAGCAGTTCTTC
TRBJ1-2,NA,NA,TRBV6-6,CASSYSAQAVLYGYTF,TGTGCCAGCAGTTACTCGGCACAGGCCGTCCTCTATGGCTACACCTTC
TRBJ1-3,NA,NA,TRBV5-1,CASSLDRDSGNTIYF,TGCGCCAGCAGCTTGGACAGAGACTCTGGAAACACCATATATTTT
TRBJ2-3,NA,TRBD1,TRBV9,CASSVADRGRGTQYF,TGTGCCAGCAGCGTGGCGGACAGGGGGCGAGGTACGCAGTATTTT
TRBJ1-4,few,NA,TRBV7-9,CASSRGPLNEKLFF,TGTGCCAGCAGCAGAGGTCCCCTCAATGAAAAACTGTTTTTT
TRBJ2-7,NA,NA,TRBV19,CASSKTRGYEQYF,TGTGCCAGTAGTAAAACTCGGGGATACGAGCAGTACTTC
TRBJ2-1,NA,TRBD2,TRBV7-2,CASSPTQGLNNEQFF,TGTGCCAGCAGCCCAACCCAGGGACTAAACAATGAGCAGTTCTTC
TRBJ2-3,NA,TRBD1,TRBV29-1,CSVSDRGLTDTQYF,TGCAGCGTCTCGGACAGGGGCCTCACAGATACGCAGTATTTT
TRBJ2-3,NA,TRBD2,TRBV7-7,CASSPSGSTDTQYF,TGTGCCAGCAGCCCTAGCGGGAGCACAGATACGCAGTATTTT
TRBJ2-7,NA,TRBD2,TRBV11-3,CASSALSGTSGAYEQYF,TGTGCCAGCAGCGCCTTATCCGGGACTAGCGGGGCCTACGAGCAGTACTTC
TRBJ2-3,NA,NA,TRBV7-2,CASSPSTDTQYF,TGTGCCAGCAGCCCTTCCACAGATACGCAGTATTTT
TRBJ1-5,NA,NA,TRBV10-3,CAISENGVQPQHF,TGTGCCATCAGTGAGAATGGGGTTCAGCCCCAGCATTTT
TRBJ1-3,NA,TRBD1,TRBV18,CASSVTGGQAGNTIYF,TGTGCCAGCTCAGTCACAGGGGGACAGGCTGGAAACACCATATATTTT
TRBJ2-7,NA,NA,TRBV7-3,CASSLGVGSYEQYF,TGTGCCAGCAGCTTAGGGGTAGGGTCCTACGAGCAGTACTTC
TRBJ1-5,NA,NA,TRBV6-5,CASSNLPGADQPQHF,TGTGCCAGCAGCAACCTACCTGGGGCGGATCAGCCCCAGCATTTT
TRBJ2-7,NA,NA,TRBV7-8,CASSLAVRATTYEQYF,TGTGCCAGCAGCTTAGCAGTGAGGGCAACGACCTACGAGCAGTACTTC
TRBJ2-7,NA,TRBD2,TRBV30,CAWSAPGGAGGYEQYF,TGTGCCTGGAGTGCCCCCGGGGGGGCGGGAGGCTACGAGCAGTACTTC
TRBJ1-4,NA,NA,TRBV14,CASSQAGPSTKLFF,TGTGCCAGCAGCCAAGCAGGGCCCAGTACAAAACTGTTTTTT
TRBJ1-1,NA,TRBD1,TRBV9,CASSESGQAYTEAFF,TGTGCCAGCAGCGAGTCGGGACAGGCATACACTGAAGCTTTCTTT